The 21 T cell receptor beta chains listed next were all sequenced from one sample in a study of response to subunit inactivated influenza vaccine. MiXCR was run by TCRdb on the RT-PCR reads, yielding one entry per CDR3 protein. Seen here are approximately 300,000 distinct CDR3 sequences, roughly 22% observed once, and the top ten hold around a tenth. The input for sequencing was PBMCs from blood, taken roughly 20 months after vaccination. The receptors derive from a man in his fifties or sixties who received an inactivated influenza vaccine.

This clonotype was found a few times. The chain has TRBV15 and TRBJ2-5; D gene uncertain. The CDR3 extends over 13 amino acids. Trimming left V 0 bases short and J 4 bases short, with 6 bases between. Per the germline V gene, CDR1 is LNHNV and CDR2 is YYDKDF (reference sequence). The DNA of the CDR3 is TGTGCCACCAGCAGAGATCTTAGAGAGACCCAGTACTTC. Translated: CATSRDLRETQYF.

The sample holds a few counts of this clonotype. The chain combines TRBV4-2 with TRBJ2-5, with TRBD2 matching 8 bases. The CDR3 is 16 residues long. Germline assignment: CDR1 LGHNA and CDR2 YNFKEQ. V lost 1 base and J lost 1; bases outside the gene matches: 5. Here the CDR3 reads CASSQVGGGSQETQYF. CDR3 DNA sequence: TGTGCCAGCAGCCAAGTTGGCGGGGGGAGCCAAGAGACCCAGTACTTC.

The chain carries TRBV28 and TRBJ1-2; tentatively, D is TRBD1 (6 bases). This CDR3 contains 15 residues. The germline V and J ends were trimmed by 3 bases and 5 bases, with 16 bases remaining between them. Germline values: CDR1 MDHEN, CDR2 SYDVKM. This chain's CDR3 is CASSLGQGFRYGYTF. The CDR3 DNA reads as TGTGCCAGCAGTTTGGGGCAGGGGTTTCGGTATGGCTACACCTTC.

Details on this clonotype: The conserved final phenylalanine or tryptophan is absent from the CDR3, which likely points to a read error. CDR3 DNA: TGCAGTGCTACCCCGTCGACCAACTATGGCTACACCTCC. The encoded protein is CSATPSTNYGYTS. The chain carries TRBV20-1 and TRBJ1-2; no clear D. The germline gives CDR1 DFQATT, CDR2 SNEGSKA (reference sequence). The CDR3 totals 13 residues. The V end lost 4 bases, the J end lost 2 bases, and 11 bases lay between the germline ends.

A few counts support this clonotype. The CDR3 sequence: CASSSRPSRGGYTF. The CDR3 DNA sequence: TGTGCCAGCAGTTCCCGGCCGTCCCGAGGGGGCTACACCTTC. The chain links TRBV12-3 or TRBV12-4 to TRBJ1-2; D call uncertain. V lost 4 bases and J 8 bases, leaving 17 bases between the germline ends. CDR3 length: 14 residues.

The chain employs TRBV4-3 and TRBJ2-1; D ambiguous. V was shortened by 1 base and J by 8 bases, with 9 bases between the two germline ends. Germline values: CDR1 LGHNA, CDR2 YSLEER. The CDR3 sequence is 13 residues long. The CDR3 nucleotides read TGCGCCAGCAGCCAAGGGCTGGTTGATGAGCAGTTCTTC. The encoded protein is CASSQGLVDEQFF.

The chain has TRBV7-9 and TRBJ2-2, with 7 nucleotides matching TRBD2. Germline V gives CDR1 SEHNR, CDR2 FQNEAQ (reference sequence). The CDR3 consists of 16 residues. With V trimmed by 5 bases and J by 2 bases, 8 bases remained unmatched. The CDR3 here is CASSRTSGVNTGELFF. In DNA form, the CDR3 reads TGTGCCAGCAGCCGGACCAGCGGGGTCAACACCGGGGAGCTGTTTTTT.

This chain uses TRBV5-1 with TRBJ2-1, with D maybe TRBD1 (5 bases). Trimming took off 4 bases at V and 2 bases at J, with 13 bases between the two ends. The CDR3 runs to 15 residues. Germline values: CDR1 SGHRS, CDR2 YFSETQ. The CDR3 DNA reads TGCGCCAGCAGCAAACATAGGGGAACCTACAATGAGCAGTTCTTC. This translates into CASSKHRGTYNEQFF.

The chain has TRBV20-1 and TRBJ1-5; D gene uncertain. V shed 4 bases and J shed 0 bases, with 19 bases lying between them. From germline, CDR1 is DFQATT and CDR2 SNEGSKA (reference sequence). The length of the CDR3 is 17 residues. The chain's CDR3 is CSATEVQVLYSNQPQHF. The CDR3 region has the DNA TGCAGTGCTACAGAGGTGCAGGTCCTTTATAGCAATCAGCCCCAGCATTTT.

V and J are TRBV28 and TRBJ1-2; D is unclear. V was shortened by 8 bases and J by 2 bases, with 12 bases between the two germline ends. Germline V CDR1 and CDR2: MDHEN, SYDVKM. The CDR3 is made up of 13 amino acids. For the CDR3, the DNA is TGTGCCAGCCTAATCCGGGAGAACTATGGCTACACCTTC. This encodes CASLIRENYGYTF.

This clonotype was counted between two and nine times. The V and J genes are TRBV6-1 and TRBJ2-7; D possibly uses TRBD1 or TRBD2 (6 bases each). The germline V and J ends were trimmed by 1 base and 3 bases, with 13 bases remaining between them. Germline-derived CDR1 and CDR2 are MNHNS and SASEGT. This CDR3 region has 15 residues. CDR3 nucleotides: TGTGCCAGCAGTGAAGAGGGGGGACAATACTACGAGCAGTACTTC. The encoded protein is CASSEEGGQYYEQYF.

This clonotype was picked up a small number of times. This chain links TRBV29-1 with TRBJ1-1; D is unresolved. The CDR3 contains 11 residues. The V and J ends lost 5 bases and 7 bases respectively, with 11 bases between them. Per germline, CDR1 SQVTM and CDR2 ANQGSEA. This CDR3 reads CSVPERDEAFF. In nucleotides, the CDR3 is TGCAGCGTTCCTGAGAGGGATGAAGCTTTCTTT. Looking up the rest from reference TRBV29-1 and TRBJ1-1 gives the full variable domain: SAVISQKPSRDICQRGTSLTIQCQVDSQVTMMFWYRQQPGQSLTLIATANQGSEATYESGFVIDKFPISRPNLTFSTLTVSNMSPEDSSIYLCSVPERDEAFFGQGTRLTVV.

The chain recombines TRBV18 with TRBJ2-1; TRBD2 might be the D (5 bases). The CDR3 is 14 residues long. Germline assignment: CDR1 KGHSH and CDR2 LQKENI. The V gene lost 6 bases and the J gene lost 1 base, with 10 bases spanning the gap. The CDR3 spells CASSTSRSYNEQFF. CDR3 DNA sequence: TGTGCCAGCTCTACTAGTAGGTCCTACAATGAGCAGTTCTTC. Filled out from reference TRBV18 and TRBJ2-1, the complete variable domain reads NAGVMQNPRHLVRRRGQEARLRCSPMKGHSHVYWYRQLPEEGLKFMVYLQKENIIDESGMPKERFSAEFPKEGPSILRIQQVVRGDSAAYFCASSTSRSYNEQFFGPGTRLTVL.

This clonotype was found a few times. The CDR3 coding sequence is TGTGCCAGCAGCATGACTAGCGGGGAGGCAGATACGCAGTATTTT. This gives the protein CASSMTSGEADTQYF. This sequence joins TRBV7-9 and TRBJ2-3; 11 bases align to TRBD2. CDR3 length: 15 residues. V lost 5 bases, J lost 4 bases, and 5 bases stayed unmatched. Germline V gene lookup returns CDR1 SEHNR and CDR2 FQNEAQ (reference sequence).

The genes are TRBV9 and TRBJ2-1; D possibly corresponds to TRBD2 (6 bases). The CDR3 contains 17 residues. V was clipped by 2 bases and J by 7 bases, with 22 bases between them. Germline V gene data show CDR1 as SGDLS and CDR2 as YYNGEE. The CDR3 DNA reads TGTGCCAGCAGCGTTCGACCGGGACTTTCGTCACGGAATGAGCAGTTCTTC. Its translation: CASSVRPGLSSRNEQFF.

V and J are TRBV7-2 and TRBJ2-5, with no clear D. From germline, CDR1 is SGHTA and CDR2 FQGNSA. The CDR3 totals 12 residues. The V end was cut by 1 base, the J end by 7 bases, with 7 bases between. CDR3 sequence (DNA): TGTGCCAGCAGCTTAGGATCCCGGACCCAGTACTTC. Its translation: CASSLGSRTQYF.

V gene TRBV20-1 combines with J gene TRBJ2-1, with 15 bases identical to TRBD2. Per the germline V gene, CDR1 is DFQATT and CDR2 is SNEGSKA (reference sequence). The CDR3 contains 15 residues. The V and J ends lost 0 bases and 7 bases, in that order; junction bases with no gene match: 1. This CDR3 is CSAREGTSGRNEQFF. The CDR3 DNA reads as TGCAGTGCTAGAGAAGGGACTAGCGGGAGGAATGAGCAGTTCTTC.

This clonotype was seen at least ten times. The CDR3 region has the DNA TGCAGTGCAGGACAGGGACGCTACGAGCAGTACTTC. Residues: CSAGQGRYEQYF. The chain has TRBV20-1 and TRBJ2-7, with 8 bases that match TRBD1. Germline CDR1 and CDR2: DFQATT and SNEGSKA (reference sequence). This CDR3 contains 12 residues. With V trimmed by 6 bases and J by 3 bases, 4 bases remained unmatched.

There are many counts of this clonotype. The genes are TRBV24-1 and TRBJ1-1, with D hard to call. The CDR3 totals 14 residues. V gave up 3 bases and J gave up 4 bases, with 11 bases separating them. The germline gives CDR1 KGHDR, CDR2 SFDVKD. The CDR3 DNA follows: TGTGCCACCAGTGATCCCGAAAAAGGCACTGAAGCTTTCTTT. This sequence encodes CATSDPEKGTEAFF.

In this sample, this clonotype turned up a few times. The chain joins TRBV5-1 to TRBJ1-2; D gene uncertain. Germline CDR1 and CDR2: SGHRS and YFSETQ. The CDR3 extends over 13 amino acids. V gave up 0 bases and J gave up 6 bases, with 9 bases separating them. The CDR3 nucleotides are TGCGCCAGCAGCTTGGTAGAGGGCGATGGCTACACCTTC. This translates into CASSLVEGDGYTF.

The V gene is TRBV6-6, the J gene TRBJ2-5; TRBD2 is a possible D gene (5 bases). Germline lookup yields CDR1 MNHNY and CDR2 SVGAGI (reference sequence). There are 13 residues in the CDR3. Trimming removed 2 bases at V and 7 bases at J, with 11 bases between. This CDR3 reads CASSYREPGTQYF. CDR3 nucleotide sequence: TGTGCCAGCAGTTACCGGGAACCGGGGACCCAGTACTTC.